A selection of T cell receptor beta chains follows, all from one sample in a study of blood T cell repertoires in COVID-19. TCRdb's copy holds only in-frame clones and misses some; the assay was immunoSEQ multiplex PCR. The sample contains roughly 15,000 clones, around three quarters of which appear only once. The specimen sequenced was peripheral blood. The receptors were sampled from a man in his sixties or seventies with active or convalescent COVID-19. CDR3s include the opening cysteine and the closing phenylalanine or tryptophan. A D gene is named only where the DNA matches it firmly. Size is stated for part of the rows, as once, few or many counts, or as a class when the clone is expanded.

>TRBJ2-7|NA|NA|TRBV2
TGTGCCAGCAGTGAAAGGTCCCGGGGGGAGCAGTACTTC
CASSERSRGEQYF
>TRBJ2-3|once|NA|TRBV5-1
TGCGCCAGCAGCCTGGGTCGGCTAGCCACTAGCACAGATACGCAGTATTTT
CASSLGRLATSTDTQYF
>TRBJ1-2|NA|NA|TRBV24-1
TGTGCCACCAGTGATTTGCTTGACTCGGAGGAGGGCTACACCTTC
CATSDLLDSEEGYTF
>TRBJ2-1|NA|NA|TRBV3-1/TRBV3-2
TGTGCCAGCAGCCAAAGGACAGTTAGGAATGAGCAGTTCTTC
CASSQRTVRNEQFF
>TRBJ2-7|NA|NA|TRBV10-3
TGTGCCATCAGTGGTGTTCCGGGTTCCGAGCAGTACTTC
CAISGVPGSEQYF
>TRBJ2-1|NA|TRBD2|TRBV27
TGTGCCAGCAGTTTTTCACTAGCGGGAGAAAGTGAGCAGTTCTTC
CASSFSLAGESEQFF
>TRBJ2-3|NA|NA|TRBV2
TGTGCCAGCAGTGATCGTCAGAGCACAGATACGCAGTATTTT
CASSDRQSTDTQYF
>TRBJ1-6|NA|TRBD1|TRBV6-5
TGTGCCAGCAGTCCGCCGGGACAGACTAATTCACCCCTCCACTTT
CASSPPGQTNSPLHF
>TRBJ2-7|few|TRBD2|TRBV11-3
TGTGCCAGCAGCTACGGGGGAGCGGGGGGCGAGCAGTACTTC
CASSYGGAGGEQYF
>TRBJ2-7|NA|TRBD1|TRBV7-9
TGTGCCAGCAGCTCGGGGACAGACTACGAGCAGTACTTC
CASSSGTDYEQYF
>TRBJ2-7|few|TRBD1|TRBV3-1/TRBV3-2
TGTGCCAGCAGCCTGGGACAGGGCGAGGACGAGCAGTACTTC
CASSLGQGEDEQYF
>TRBJ1-4|NA|NA|TRBV6-5
TGTGCCAGCAGTTACTCGGGGGGGATAGATCAAAAACTGTTTTTT
CASSYSGGIDQKLFF
>TRBJ2-3|NA|NA|TRBV12-3/TRBV12-4
TGTGCCAGCGGGCAGGGGAGGGCAGATACGCAGTATTTT
CASGQGRADTQYF
>TRBJ2-5|NA|TRBD2|TRBV5-4
TGTGCCAGCAGCTTCGGACTAGCGGGATCAGAGACCCAGTACTTC
CASSFGLAGSETQYF
>TRBJ1-4|NA|NA|TRBV15
TGTGCCACCAGCAGGGGAGGGGGGTCTCTTAATGAAAAACTGTTTTTT
CATSRGGGSLNEKLFF
>TRBJ2-3|NA|TRBD2|TRBV6-4
TGTGCCAGCGGGCGGATAGCGGGACCGGGGCAGTATTTT
CASGRIAGPGQYF
>TRBJ1-5|NA|TRBD1|TRBV7-2
TGTGCCAGCAGCGGGACAGGGGGCATTCAGCCCCAGCATTTT
CASSGTGGIQPQHF
>TRBJ2-5|NA|NA|TRBV28
TGTGCCAGCAGTTTAAGGCAGGTCGTCGGGACCCAGTACTTC
CASSLRQVVGTQYF
>TRBJ2-1|few|TRBD2|TRBV3-1/TRBV3-2
TGTGCCAGCAGCCCCTACAGCTTACTAGCGGGATATGAGCAGTTCTTC
CASSPYSLLAGYEQFF
>TRBJ2-1|NA|TRBD2|TRBV4-2
TGTGCCAGCAGCCCGACTAGCTCTAAGGAGCAGTTCTTC
CASSPTSSKEQFF
>TRBJ2-6|NA|TRBD1|TRBV6-6
TGTGCCAGCACTCGGGACAGGGCTCTCTCTGGGGCCAACGTCCTGACTTTC
CASTRDRALSGANVLTF
>TRBJ2-1|NA|NA|TRBV3-1/TRBV3-2
TGTGCCAGCAGCGTCTACGGGACTGACAATGAGCAGTTCTTC
CASSVYGTDNEQFF
>TRBJ1-2|NA|TRBD1|TRBV5-1
TGCGCCAGCAGCTTCCAACCGGGACAGGGTAATGGCTACACCTTC
CASSFQPGQGNGYTF
>TRBJ2-7|NA|TRBD1|TRBV10-3
TGTGCCATCAGGGACAGGGGATCCATACCGTACGAGCAGTACTTC
CAIRDRGSIPYEQYF
>TRBJ2-4|NA|TRBD2|TRBV5-4
TGTGCCAGCACCCCCAGACTAGCGTCGAACATTCAGTACTTC
CASTPRLASNIQYF
>TRBJ2-1|NA|TRBD2|TRBV20-1
TGCAGTGCTAGTAGTCTAGCGGGGGTTTACAATGAGCAGTTCTTC
CSASSLAGVYNEQFF
>TRBJ2-1|NA|NA|TRBV14
TGTGCCAGCAGCCGATACTCTAAGCCTTCCTCCTACAATGAGCAGTTCTTC
CASSRYSKPSSYNEQFF
>TRBJ1-2|NA|TRBD1|TRBV5-1
TGCGCCAGCAGCTCGACAGGGAAGGGCTATGGCTACACCTTC
CASSSTGKGYGYTF
>TRBJ2-1|NA|NA|TRBV6-2/TRBV6-3
TGTGCCAGCAGTCAAATGGGGAGCTCCTACAATGAGCAGTTCTTC
CASSQMGSSYNEQFF
>TRBJ2-7|NA|TRBD1|TRBV6-5
TGTGCCAGCAGACCCAGACAGGGATCGCCCTACGAGCAGTACTTC
CASRPRQGSPYEQYF
>TRBJ2-7|large|TRBD2|TRBV6-6
TGTGCCAGCAGTTTAGATGGAGCGGGAGTGTCCTACGAGCAGTACTTC
CASSLDGAGVSYEQYF
>TRBJ2-7|NA|NA|TRBV13
TGTGCCAGCAGCTTAGGGGGGGCCAGGGAAAACAAGCAGTACTTC
CASSLGGARENKQYF
>TRBJ1-2|NA|NA|TRBV18
TGTGCCAGCTCACCATTTCCGACAGACCCCTATGGCTACACCTTC
CASSPFPTDPYGYTF
>TRBJ1-3|NA|NA|TRBV6-5
TGTGCCAGCAGGAAGGGATCCGGGGCTGGAAACACCATATATTTT
CASRKGSGAGNTIYF
>TRBJ1-1|NA|NA|TRBV28
TGTGCCAGCAGTTTGGGCGAAGCTTTCTTT
CASSLGEAFF
>TRBJ1-1|NA|NA|TRBV5-1
TGCGCCAGCAGCCGTGGGGACTTTGGGGCCAGGTCGAACACTGAAGCTTTCTTT
CASSRGDFGARSNTEAFF
>TRBJ2-3|NA|NA|TRBV24-1
TGTGCCACCAGTCGGCAGGGGACAGATACGCAGTATTTT
CATSRQGTDTQYF
>TRBJ2-4|few|NA|TRBV19
TGTGCCTCAGGAGGGGCACTAGCCAAAAACATTCAGTACTTC
CASGGALAKNIQYF
>TRBJ1-1|NA|NA|TRBV3-1/TRBV3-2
TGTGCCAGCAGCCAAGGCAGCTTTGGGGGGGCTTTCTTT
CASSQGSFGGAFF
>TRBJ2-7|NA|TRBD2|TRBV27
TGTGCCAGCAGTTTCTCTAGCGGTACCTACGAGCAGTACTTC
CASSFSSGTYEQYF
>TRBJ2-7|NA|TRBD2|TRBV18
TGTGCCAGCTCACCAGGCCTAGCGGGGCACGAGCAGTACTTC
CASSPGLAGHEQYF
>TRBJ1-1|NA|TRBD1|TRBV29-1
TGCAGCGCAGGACAGGGGACACTCACTGAAGCTTTCTTT
CSAGQGTLTEAFF
>TRBJ2-3|NA|NA|TRBV5-4
TGTGCCAGCAGCGCTCAACAGGGATCCACAGATACGCAGTATTTT
CASSAQQGSTDTQYF
>TRBJ2-5|NA|TRBD2|TRBV6-2/TRBV6-3
TGTGCCAGCAGTCCGGACCAGAGCGGGGGGGAGACCCAGTACTTC
CASSPDQSGGETQYF
>TRBJ1-5|NA|NA|TRBV19
TGTGCCAGTACTGGGGAGAATGGCCAGCCCCAGCATTTT
CASTGENGQPQHF
>TRBJ1-6|NA|TRBD1|TRBV11-1
TGTGCCAGCAGCTCAACGGGACAGGGGGACTCACCCCTCCACTTT
CASSSTGQGDSPLHF
>TRBJ2-7|NA|TRBD2|TRBV19
TGTGCCAGTAGCACAACGGGACTAGCGGGAGAGAGCTCCTACGAGCAGTACTTC
CASSTTGLAGESSYEQYF
>TRBJ2-1|NA|TRBD1|TRBV5-4
TGTGCCAGCAGCGAAACAGGGGATTCCTACAATGAGCAGTTCTTC
CASSETGDSYNEQFF
>TRBJ2-7|NA|TRBD1|TRBV10-2
TGCGCCAGCAGTTCCGGGACAGGGGACCCCTACGAGCAGTACTTC
CASSSGTGDPYEQYF
>TRBJ2-5|NA|NA|TRBV5-1
TGCGCCAGCAGCTTGGAGGGGTACCAAGAGACCCAGTACTTC
CASSLEGYQETQYF
>TRBJ2-1|NA|TRBD2|TRBV5-1
TGCGCCAGCACTGATTTAAGGACTAGCGGAGACTCCTACAATGAGCAGTTCTTC
CASTDLRTSGDSYNEQFF
>TRBJ2-1|NA|TRBD2|TRBV12-3/TRBV12-4
TGTGCCACTCGACTAGCGGGAGTGGGCGAGCAGTTCTTC
CATRLAGVGEQFF
>TRBJ2-7|once|TRBD2|TRBV9
TGTGCCAGCAGCGTAGACCTTATGAGTAGCGGGGGCCGCGAGCAGTACTTC
CASSVDLMSSGGREQYF
>TRBJ1-1|NA|TRBD1|TRBV28
TGTGCCAGCAGTACTTCAGGGGGCCGGTGGAACACTGAAGCTTTCTTT
CASSTSGGRWNTEAFF
>TRBJ1-2|NA|TRBD1|TRBV12-3/TRBV12-4
TGTGCCAGTGGGGAGGGACAGGGGTTTGGCTACACCTTC
CASGEGQGFGYTF
>TRBJ2-2|NA|NA|TRBV28
TGTGCCAGCAGTTTGGGGCAGACCCACACCGGGGAGCTGTTTTTT
CASSLGQTHTGELFF
>TRBJ2-4|NA|TRBD2|TRBV5-4
TGTGCCAGCAGCATCGGGGGGGTGAGAAACATTCAGTACTTC
CASSIGGVRNIQYF
>TRBJ2-7|NA|TRBD1|TRBV7-9
TGTGCCAGCAGCTACGGGACAGGGGAGCAGTACTTC
CASSYGTGEQYF